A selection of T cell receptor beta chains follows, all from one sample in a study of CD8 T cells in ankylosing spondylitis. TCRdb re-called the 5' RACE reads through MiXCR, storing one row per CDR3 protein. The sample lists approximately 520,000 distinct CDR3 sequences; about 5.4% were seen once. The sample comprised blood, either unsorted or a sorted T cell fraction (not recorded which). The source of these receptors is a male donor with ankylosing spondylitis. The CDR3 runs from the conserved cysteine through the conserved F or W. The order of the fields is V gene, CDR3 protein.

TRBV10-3 CAISDDRREAFF
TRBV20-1 CSATREGRSYEQYF
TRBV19 CASSLGSDAYKQYF
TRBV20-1 CSARDPGQSSVLYF
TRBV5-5 CASIGGADTQYF
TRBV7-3 CASSPQGVGTEAFF
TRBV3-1 CASSQGQGRNTIYF
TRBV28 CASSLGAGTVGKETQYF
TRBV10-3 CAISAGQGTTGELFF
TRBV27 CASSLSSPLTSTDTQYF
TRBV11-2 CASSSDTNNYGYTF
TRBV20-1 CSAFDRVKAYEQYF
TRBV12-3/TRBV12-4 CASSPRTGVSGNEQFF
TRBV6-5 CASSYRPTQETQYF
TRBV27 CASSLWAGDVSDTQYF
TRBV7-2 CASSLGVAQGLGETQYF
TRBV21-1 CASSKGKGSYNEQFF
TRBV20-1 CSANRYISYEQYF
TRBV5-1 CASSFSLTDNEQFF
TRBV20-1 CSAPSLGTGGYTF
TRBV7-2 CASSPLALSSYNEQFF
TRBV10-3 CAIGKTGNTEAFF
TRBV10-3 CAISDLQGTANGELFF
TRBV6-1 CASSPWTGSNQPQHF
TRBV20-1 CSARDLARGQYF
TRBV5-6 CASSLGTGSGAYDTQYF
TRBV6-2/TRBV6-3 CASSYPVGSQVQNYGYTF
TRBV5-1 CASSPVAGDPYNEQFF